The clone carrying this TCR beta chain was seen at least ten times. Its antigen is as yet unknown. This specimen comes from a study of human T cells and chemical hapten exposure. At the level of the study: The use of 2% DPC on around 2 cm by around 2 cm of upper inner arm skin constituted sensitization.

Study-level results: Versus controls, expanded TCRs had significantly more large CDR3 similarity clusters. There was alopecia in the donors, so their immune response may differ from that of healthy people.

The time point denotes: patch test 3, about 24 weeks after DPC sensitization. Treatment denoted: therapeutic diphenylcyclopropenone sensitization with weekly scalp DPC. The donor pool consisted of alopecia patients aged 18 to 70 years, considered suitable for DPC. The length of the CDR3 is 12 residues. V gave up 5 bases and J gave up 3 bases, with 7 bases separating them. Germline V gives CDR1 SGHRS, CDR2 YFSETQ. TCRdb re-analysed the RACE reads in MiXCR, keeping a single row per CDR3 protein. The sample records some 71,000 distinct CDR3 sequences, 11% being singletons. This TCR derives from a woman between 50 and 59 years old with alopecia areata. Some clones in this sample may be carry-over from other donors' samples. Here the sequenced sample was whole blood, taken in connection with sensitization to the hapten diphenylcyclopropenone (DPC). J is TRBJ2-3 and V is TRBV5-1; D is uncertain. DNA for the CDR3: TGCGCCAGCAGTGAAATGACAGATACGCAGTATTTT. It is translated as CASSEMTDTQYF.